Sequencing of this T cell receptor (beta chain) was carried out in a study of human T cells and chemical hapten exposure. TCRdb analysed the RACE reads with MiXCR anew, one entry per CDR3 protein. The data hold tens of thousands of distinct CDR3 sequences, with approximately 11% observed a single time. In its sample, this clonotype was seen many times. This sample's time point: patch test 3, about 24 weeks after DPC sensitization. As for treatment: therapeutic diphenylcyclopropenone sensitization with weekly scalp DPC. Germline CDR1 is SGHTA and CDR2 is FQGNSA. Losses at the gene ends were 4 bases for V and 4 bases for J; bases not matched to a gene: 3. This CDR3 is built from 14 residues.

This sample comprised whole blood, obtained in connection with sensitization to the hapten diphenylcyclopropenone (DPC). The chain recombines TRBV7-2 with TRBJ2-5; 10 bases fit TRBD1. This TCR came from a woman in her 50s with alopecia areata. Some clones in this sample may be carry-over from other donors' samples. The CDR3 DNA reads TGTGCCAGCAGCTCGGGACAGGGGCGAGAGACCCAGTACTTC. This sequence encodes CASSSGQGRETQYF.